This T cell receptor beta chain was observed in a study of cytomegalovirus exposure and HLA in healthy donors. About the study: There were under 130 million unique TCR beta sequences, drawn from about 179 million T cells, in an earlier analysis. In an early release, HLA-typed donors contributed approximately 82 million unique TCR sequences. Regarding the study as a whole: For TCR beta chains, V- and J-gene trimming was later linked to a missense DCLRE1C variant. The majority of TCR sequences were rare, yet some public TCRs appeared in many donors.

With 60 Vbeta and 13 Jbeta primers, the PCR was carried out. TCRdb keeps only in-frame clones here, not all; method: immunoSEQ multiplex PCR. The sample yields some 160,000 clones, 70% to 85% seen once. With regard to this clone: Its specificity is not known.

After removal of 2 bases from V and 5 bases from J, the junction contained 7 bases not matched to a gene. Per the germline V gene, CDR1 is MNHEY and CDR2 is SVGAGI. The CDR3 is 16 residues long. This chain joins TRBV6-5 and TRBJ2-5; 11 bases agree with TRBD2. Specimen: PBMCs. The clonotype was recovered from a woman in her 40s in good health and CMV-seronegative. The CDR3 region has the DNA TGTGCCAGCAGTTACCAGGGACTAGCGGACTGGGAGACCCAGTACTTC. As protein: CASSYQGLADWETQYF.